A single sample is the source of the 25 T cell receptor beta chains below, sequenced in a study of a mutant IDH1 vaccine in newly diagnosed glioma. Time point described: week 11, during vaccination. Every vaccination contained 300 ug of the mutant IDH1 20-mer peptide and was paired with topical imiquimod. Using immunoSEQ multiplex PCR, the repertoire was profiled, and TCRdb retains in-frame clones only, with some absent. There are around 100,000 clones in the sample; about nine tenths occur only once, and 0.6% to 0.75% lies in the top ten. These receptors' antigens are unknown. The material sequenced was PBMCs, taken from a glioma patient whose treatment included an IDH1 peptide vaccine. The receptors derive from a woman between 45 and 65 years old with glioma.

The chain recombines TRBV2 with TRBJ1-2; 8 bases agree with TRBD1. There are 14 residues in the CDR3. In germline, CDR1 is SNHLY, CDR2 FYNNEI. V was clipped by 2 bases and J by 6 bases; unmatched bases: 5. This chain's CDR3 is CASSESTGGDGYTF. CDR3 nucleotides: TGTGCCAGCAGTGAATCAACAGGGGGTGATGGCTACACCTTC.

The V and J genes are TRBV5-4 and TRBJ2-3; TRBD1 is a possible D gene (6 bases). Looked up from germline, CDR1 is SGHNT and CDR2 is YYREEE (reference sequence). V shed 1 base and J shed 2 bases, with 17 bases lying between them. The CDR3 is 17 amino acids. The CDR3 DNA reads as TGTGCCAGCAGCTTGCTGTTAGCAGGGGACCTCACAGATACGCAGTATTTT. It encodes CASSLLLAGDLTDTQYF.

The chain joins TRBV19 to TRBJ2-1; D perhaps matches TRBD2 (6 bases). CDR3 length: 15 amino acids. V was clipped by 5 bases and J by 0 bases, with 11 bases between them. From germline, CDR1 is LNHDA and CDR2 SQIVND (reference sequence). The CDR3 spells CASSGGRSSYNEQFF. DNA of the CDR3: TGTGCCAGTAGTGGGGGGAGGAGCTCCTACAATGAGCAGTTCTTC.

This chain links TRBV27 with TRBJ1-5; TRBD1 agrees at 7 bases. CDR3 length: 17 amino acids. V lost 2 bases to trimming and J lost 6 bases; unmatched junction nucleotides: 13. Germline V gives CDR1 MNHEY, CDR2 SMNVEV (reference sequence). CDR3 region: CASSLRVPGQMGQPQHF. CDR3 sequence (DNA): TGTGCCAGCAGTTTACGAGTTCCGGGACAGATGGGTCAGCCCCAGCATTTT.

The CDR3 here is CASSRQGNTGELFF. CDR3 in DNA: TGCGCCAGCAGCCGACAGGGGAACACCGGGGAGCTGTTTTTT. V and J are TRBV4-1 and TRBJ2-2; 7 positions match TRBD1. J gave up 1 base and V 4 bases, and 0 bases lay outside the gene matches. This CDR3 contains 14 residues. Germline V gene lookup returns CDR1 MGHRA and CDR2 YSYEKL.

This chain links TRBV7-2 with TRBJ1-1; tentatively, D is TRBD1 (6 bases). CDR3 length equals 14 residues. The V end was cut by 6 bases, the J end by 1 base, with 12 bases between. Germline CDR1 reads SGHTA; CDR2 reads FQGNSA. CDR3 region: CASRRQAWNTEAFF. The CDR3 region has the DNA TGTGCCAGCAGACGACAGGCCTGGAACACTGAAGCTTTCTTT. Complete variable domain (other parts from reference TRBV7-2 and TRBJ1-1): GAGVSQSPSNKVTEKGKDVELRCDPISGHTALYWYRQSLGQGLEFLIYFQGNSAPDKSGLPSDRFSAERTGGSVSTLTIQRTQQEDSAVYLCASRRQAWNTEAFFGQGTRLTVV.

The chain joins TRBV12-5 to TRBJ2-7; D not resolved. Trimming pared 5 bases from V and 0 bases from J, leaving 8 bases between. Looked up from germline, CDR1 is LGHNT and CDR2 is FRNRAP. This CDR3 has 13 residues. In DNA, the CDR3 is TGTGCTAGTGGTCCCAGGAGCTCCTACGAGCAGTACTTC. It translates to CASGPRSSYEQYF.

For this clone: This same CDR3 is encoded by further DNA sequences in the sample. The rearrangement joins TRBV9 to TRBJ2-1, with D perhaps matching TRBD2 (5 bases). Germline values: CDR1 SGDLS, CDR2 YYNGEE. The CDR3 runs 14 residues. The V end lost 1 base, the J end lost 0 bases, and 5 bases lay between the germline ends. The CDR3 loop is CASSVSGSYNEQFF. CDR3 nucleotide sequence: TGTGCCAGCAGCGTAAGCGGCTCCTACAATGAGCAGTTCTTC.

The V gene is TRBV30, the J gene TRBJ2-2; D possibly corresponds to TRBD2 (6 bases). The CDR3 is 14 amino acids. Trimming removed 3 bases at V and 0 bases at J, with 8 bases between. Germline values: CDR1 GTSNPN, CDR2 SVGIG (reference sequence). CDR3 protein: CAWSGLPNTGELFF. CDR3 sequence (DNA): TGTGCCTGGAGCGGACTACCGAACACCGGGGAGCTGTTTTTT.

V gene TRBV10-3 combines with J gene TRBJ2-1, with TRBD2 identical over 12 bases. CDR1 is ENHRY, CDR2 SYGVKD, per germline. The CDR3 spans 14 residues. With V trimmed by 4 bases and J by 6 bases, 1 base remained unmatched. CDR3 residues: CAISATSGSNEQFF. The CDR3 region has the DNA TGTGCCATCAGTGCGACTAGCGGGAGCAATGAGCAGTTCTTC.

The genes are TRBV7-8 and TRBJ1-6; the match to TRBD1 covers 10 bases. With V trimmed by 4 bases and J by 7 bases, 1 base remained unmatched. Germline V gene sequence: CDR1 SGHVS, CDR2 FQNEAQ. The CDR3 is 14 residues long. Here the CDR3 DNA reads TGTGCCAGCAGCTCGACAGGGGGCAATTCACCCCTCCACTTT. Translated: CASSSTGGNSPLHF. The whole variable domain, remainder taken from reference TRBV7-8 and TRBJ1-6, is GAGVSQSPRYKVAKRGQDVALRCDPISGHVSLFWYQQALGQGPEFLTYFQNEAQLDKSGLPSDRFFAERPEGSVSTLKIQRTQQEDSAVYLCASSSTGGNSPLHFGNGTRLTVT.

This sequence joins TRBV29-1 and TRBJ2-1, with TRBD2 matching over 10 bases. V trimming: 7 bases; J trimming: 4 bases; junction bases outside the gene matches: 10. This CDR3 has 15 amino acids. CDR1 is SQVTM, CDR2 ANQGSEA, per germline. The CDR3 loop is CSDTASGRGYNEQFF. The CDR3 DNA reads TGCAGCGATACCGCTAGCGGGAGAGGATACAATGAGCAGTTCTTC.

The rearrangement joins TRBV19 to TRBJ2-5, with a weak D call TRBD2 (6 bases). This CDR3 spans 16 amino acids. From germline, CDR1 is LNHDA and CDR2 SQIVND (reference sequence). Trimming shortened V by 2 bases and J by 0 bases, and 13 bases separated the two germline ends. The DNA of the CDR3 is TGTGCCAGTAGTATATCATTTGCGGGGTACCAAGAGACCCAGTACTTC. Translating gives CASSISFAGYQETQYF.

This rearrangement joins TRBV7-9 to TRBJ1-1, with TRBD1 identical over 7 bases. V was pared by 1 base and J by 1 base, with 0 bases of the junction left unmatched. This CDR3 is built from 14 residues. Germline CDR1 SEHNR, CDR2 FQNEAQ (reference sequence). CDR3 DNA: TGTGCCAGCAGCTTAGGGACAGGGAACACTGAAGCTTTCTTT. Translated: CASSLGTGNTEAFF.

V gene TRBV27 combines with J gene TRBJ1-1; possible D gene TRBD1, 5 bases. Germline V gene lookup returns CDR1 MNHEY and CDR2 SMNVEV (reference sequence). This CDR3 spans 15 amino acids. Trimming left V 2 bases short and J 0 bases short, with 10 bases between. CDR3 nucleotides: TGTGCCAGCAGTTTAACCGCAGGGATGAACACTGAAGCTTTCTTT. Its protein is CASSLTAGMNTEAFF.

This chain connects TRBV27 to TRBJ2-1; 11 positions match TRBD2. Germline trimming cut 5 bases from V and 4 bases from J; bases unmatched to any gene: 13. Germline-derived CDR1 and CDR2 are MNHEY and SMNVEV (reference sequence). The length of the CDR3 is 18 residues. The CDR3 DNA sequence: TGTGCCAGCAGTCCCGGGACAGGGAGGACTAGCGGGTACAATGAGCAGTTCTTC. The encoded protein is CASSPGTGRTSGYNEQFF.

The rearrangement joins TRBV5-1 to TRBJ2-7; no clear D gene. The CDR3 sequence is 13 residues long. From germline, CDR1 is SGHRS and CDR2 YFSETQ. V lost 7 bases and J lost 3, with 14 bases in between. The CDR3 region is CASSRSGDYEQYF. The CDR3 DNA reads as TGCGCCAGCTCGCGGTCGGGCGACTACGAGCAGTACTTC.

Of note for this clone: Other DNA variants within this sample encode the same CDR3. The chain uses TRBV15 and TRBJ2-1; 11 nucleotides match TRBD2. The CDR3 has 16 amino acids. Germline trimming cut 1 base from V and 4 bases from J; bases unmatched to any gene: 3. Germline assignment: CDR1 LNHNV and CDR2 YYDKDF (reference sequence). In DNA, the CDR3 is TGTGCCACCAGCAGAGGCACTAGCGGGAGATACAATGAGCAGTTCTTC. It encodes CATSRGTSGRYNEQFF.

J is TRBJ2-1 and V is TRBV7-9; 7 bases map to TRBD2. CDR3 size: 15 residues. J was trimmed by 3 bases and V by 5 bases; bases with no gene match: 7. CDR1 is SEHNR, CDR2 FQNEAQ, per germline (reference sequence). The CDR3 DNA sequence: TGTGCCAGCAGCCGGGGGGACCGGGACTACAATGAGCAGTTCTTC. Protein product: CASSRGDRDYNEQFF.

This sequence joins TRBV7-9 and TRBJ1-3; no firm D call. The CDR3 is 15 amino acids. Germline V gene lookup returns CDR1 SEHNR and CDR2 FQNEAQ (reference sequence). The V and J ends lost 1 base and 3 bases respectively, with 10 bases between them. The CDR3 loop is CASSLGEAVGNTIYF. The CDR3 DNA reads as TGTGCCAGCAGCTTAGGGGAGGCGGTTGGAAACACCATATATTTT.

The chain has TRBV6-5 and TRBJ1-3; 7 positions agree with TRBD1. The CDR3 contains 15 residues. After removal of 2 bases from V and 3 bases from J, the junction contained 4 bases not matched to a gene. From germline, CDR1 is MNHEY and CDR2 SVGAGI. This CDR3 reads CASSYRQGSGNTIYF. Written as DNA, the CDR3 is TGTGCCAGCAGTTACCGACAGGGTAGTGGAAACACCATATATTTT.

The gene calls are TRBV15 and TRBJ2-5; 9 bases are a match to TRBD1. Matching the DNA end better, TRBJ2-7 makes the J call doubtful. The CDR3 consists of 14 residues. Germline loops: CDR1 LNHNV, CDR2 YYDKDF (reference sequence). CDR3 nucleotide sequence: TGTGCCACCAGCAGAGCCCGGACAGGGGACGAGCAGTACTTC. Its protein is CATSRARTGDEQYF.

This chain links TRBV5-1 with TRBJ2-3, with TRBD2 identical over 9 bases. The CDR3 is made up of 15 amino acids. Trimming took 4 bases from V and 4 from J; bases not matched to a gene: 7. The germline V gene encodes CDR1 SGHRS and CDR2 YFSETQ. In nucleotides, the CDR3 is TGCGCCAGCAGCCCCCATAGCGGGAGACCAGATACGCAGTATTTT. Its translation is CASSPHSGRPDTQYF. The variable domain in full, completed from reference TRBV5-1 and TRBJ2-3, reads KAGVTQTPRYLIKTRGQQVTLSCSPISGHRSVSWYQQTPGQGLQFLFEYFSETQRNKGNFPGRFSGRQFSNSRSEMNVSTLELGDSALYLCASSPHSGRPDTQYFGPGTRLTVL.

This chain's CDR3 is CASSLVASGSYTGELFF. CDR3 nucleotides: TGTGCCAGCAGCTTAGTGGCTAGCGGGAGTTACACCGGGGAGCTGTTTTTT. The chain employs TRBV7-6 and TRBJ2-2; 10 bases map to TRBD2. V was clipped by 1 base and J by 3 bases; unmatched bases: 5. The germline CDR1 and CDR2 sequences are SGHVS and FNYEAQ. The CDR3 sequence is 17 residues long.

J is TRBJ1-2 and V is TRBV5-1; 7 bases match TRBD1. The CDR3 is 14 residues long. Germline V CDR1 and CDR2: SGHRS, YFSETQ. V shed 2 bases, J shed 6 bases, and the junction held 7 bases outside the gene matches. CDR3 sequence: CASSLLQGIDGYTF. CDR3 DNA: TGCGCCAGCAGCTTACTACAGGGGATCGATGGCTACACCTTC. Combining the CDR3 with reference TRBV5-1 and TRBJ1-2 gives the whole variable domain KAGVTQTPRYLIKTRGQQVTLSCSPISGHRSVSWYQQTPGQGLQFLFEYFSETQRNKGNFPGRFSGRQFSNSRSEMNVSTLELGDSALYLCASSLLQGIDGYTFGSGTRLTVV.